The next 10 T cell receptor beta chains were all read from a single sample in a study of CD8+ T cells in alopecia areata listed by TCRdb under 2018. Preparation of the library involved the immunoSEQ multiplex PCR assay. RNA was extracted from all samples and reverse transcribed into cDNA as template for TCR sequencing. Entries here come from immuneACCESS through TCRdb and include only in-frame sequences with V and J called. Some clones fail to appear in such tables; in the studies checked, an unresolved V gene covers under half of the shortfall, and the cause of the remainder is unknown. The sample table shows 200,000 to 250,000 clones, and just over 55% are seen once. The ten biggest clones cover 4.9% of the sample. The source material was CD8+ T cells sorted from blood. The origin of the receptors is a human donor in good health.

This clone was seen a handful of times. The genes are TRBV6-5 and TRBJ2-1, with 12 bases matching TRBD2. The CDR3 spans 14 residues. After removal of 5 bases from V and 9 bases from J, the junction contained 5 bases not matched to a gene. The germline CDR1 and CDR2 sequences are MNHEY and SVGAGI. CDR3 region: CASSLAGGQSEQFF. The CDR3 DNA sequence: TGTGCCAGCAGTCTAGCGGGGGGGCAGAGTGAGCAGTTCTTC.

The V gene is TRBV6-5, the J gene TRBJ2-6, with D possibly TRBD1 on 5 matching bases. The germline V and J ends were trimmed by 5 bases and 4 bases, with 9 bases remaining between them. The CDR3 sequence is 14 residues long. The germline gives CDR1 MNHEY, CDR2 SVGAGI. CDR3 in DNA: TGTGCCAGCAGTCAGGGTACCGGGGCCAACGTCCTGACTTTC. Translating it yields CASSQGTGANVLTF.

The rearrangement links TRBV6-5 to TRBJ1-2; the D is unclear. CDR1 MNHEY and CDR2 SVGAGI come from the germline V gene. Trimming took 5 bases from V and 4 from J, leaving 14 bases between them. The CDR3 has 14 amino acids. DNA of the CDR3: TGTGCCAGCAGTCCTTACCCCCCGGGCTATGGCTACACCTTC. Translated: CASSPYPPGYGYTF.

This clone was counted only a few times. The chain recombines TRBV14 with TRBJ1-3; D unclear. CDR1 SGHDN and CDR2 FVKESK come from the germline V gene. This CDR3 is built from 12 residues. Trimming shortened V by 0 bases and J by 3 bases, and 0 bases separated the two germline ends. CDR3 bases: TGTGCCAGCAGCCAAGATGGAAACACCATATATTTT. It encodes CASSQDGNTIYF.

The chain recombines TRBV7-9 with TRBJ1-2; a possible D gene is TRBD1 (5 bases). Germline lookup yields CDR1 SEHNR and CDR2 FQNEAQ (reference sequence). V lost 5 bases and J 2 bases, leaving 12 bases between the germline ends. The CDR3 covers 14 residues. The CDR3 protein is CASSRGDSNYGYTF. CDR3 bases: TGTGCCAGCAGCCGCGGCGACAGCAACTATGGCTACACCTTC. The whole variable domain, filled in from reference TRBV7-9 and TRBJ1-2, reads DTGVSQNPRHKITKRGQNVTFRCDPISEHNRLYWYRQTLGQGPEFLTYFQNEAQLEKSRLLSDRFSAERPKGSFSTLEIQRTEQGDSAMYLCASSRGDSNYGYTFGSGTRLTVV.

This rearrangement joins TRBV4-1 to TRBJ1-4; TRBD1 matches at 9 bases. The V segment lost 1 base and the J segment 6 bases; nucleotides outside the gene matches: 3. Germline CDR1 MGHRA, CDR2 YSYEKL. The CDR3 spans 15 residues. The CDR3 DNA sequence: TGCGCCAGCAGCCAAGTGGGGACAGGGCATGAAAAACTGTTTTTT. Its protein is CASSQVGTGHEKLFF.

In DNA form, the CDR3 reads TGTGCCAGCAGACCGGGACAGAACTACGAGCAGTACTTC. The encoded protein is CASRPGQNYEQYF. This chain uses TRBV27 with TRBJ2-7; 7 bases line up with TRBD1. Germline CDR1 reads MNHEY; CDR2 reads SMNVEV (reference sequence). The CDR3 loop spans 13 amino acids. V lost 6 bases to trimming and J lost 3 bases; unmatched junction nucleotides: 5.

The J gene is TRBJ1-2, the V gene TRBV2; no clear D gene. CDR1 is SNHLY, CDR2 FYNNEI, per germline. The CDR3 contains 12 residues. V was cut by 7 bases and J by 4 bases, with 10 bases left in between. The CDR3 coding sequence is TGTGCCAGCAATCTGGAAAGCTATGGCTACACCTTC. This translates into CASNLESYGYTF.

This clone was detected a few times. As DNA, the CDR3 is TGTTCCTCCCAAGGGGCGGACTATGGCTACACCTTC. Translating it yields CSSQGADYGYTF. V usage is TRBV6-1 and J usage is TRBJ1-2; TRBD1 is a possible D gene (5 bases). The length of the CDR3 is 12 residues. Per the germline V gene, CDR1 is MNHNS and CDR2 is SASEGT.

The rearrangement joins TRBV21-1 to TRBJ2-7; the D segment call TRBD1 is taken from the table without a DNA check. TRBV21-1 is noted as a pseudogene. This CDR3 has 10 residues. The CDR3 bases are TGTGCCAGCACTCACAGGCAACAGTACTTC. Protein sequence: CASTHRQQYF.